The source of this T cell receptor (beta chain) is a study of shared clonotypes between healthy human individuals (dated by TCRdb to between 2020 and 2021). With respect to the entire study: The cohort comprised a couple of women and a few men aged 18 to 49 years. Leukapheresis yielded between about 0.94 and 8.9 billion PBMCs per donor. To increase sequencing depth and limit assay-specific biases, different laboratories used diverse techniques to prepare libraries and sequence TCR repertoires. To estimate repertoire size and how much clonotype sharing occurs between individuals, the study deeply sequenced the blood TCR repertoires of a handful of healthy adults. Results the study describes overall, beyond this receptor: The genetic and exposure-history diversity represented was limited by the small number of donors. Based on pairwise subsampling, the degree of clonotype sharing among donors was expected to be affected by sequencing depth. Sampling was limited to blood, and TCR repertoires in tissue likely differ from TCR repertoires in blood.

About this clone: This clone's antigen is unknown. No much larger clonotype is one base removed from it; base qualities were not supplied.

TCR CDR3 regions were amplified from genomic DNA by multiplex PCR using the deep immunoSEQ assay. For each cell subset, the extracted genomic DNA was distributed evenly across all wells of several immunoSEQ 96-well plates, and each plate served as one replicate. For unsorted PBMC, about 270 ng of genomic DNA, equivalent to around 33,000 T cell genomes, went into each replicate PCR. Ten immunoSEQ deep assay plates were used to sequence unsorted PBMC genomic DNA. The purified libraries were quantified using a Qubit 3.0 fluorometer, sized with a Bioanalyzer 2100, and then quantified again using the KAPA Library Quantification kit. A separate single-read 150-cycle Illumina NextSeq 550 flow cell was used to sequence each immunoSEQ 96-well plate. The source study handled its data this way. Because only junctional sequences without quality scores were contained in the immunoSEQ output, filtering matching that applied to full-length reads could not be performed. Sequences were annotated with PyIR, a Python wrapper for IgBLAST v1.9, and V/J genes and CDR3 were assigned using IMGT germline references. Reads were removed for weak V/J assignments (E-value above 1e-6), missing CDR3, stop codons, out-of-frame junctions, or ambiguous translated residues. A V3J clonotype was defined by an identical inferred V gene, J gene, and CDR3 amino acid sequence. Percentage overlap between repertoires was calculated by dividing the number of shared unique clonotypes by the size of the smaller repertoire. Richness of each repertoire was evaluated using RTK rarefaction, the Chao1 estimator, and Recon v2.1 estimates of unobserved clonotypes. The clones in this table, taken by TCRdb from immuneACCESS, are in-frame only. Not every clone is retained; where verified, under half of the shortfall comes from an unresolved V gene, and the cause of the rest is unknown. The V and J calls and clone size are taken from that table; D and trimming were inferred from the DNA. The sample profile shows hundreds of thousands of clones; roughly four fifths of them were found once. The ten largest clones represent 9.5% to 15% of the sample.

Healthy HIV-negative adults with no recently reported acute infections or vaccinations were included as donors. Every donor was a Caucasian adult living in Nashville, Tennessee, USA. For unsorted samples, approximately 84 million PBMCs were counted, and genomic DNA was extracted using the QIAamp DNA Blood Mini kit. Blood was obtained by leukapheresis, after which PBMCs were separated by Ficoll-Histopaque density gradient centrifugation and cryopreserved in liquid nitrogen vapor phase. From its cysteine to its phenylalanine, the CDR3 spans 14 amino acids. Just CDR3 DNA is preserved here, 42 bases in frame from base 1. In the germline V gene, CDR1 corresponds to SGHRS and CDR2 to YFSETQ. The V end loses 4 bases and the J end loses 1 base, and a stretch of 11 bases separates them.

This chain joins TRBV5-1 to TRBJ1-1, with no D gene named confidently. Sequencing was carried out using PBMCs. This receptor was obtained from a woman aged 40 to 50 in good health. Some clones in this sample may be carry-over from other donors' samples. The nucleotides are TGCGCCAGCAGCACCTTACCGGGGAACACTGAAGCTTTCTTT. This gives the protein CASSTLPGNTEAFF.